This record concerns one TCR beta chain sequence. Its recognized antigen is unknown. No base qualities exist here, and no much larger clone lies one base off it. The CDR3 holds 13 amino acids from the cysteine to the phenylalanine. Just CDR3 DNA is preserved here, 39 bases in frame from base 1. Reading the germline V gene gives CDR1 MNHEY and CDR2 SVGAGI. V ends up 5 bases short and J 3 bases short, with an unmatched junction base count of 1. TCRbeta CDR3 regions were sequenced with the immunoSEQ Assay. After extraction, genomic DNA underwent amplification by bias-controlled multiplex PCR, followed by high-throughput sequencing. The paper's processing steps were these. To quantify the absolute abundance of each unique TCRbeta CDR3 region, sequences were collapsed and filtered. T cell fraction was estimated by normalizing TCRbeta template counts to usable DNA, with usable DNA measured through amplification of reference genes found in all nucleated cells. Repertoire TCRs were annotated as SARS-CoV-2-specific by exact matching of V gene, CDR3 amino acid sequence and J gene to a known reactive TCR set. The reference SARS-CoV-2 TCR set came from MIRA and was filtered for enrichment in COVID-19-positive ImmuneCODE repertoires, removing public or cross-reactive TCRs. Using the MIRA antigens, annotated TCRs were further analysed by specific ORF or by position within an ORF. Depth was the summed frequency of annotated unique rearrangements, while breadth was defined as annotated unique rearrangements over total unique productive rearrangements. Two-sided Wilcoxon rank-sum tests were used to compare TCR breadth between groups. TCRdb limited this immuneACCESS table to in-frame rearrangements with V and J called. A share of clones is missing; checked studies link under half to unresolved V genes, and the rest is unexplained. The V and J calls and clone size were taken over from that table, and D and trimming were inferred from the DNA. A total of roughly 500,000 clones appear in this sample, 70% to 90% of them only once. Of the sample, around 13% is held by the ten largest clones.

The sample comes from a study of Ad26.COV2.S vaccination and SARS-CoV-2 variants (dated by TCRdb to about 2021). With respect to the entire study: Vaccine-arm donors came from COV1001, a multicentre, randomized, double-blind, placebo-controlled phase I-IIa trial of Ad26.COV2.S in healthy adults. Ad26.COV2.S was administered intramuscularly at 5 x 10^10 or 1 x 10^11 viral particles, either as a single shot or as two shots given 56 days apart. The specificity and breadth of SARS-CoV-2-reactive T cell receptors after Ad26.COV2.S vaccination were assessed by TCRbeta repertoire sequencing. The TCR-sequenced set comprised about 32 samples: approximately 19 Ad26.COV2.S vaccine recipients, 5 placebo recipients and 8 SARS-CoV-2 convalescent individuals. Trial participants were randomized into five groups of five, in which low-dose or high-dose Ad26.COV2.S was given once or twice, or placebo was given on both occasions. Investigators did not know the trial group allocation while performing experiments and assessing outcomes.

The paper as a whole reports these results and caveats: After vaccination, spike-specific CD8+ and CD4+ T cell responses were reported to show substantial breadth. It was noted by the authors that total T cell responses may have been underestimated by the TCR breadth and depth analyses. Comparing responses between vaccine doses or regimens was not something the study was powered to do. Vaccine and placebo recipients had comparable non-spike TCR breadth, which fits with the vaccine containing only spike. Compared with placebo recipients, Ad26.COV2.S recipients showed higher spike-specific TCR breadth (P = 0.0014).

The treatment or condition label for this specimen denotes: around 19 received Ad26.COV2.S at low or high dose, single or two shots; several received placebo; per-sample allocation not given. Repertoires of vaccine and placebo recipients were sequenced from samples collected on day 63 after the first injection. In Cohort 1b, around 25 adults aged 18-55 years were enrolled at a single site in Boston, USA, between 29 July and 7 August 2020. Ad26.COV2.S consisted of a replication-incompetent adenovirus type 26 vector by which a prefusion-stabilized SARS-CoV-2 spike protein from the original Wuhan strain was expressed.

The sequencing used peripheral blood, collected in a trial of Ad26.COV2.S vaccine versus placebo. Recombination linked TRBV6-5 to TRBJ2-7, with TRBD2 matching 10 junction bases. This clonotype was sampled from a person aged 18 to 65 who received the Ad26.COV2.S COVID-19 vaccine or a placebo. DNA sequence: TGTGCCAGCAGTCGGACTAGCGGCTACGAGCAGTACTTC. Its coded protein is CASSRTSGYEQYF.